The 7 T cell receptor beta chains below all came from one sample that was sequenced in a study of read filtering for tumor transcriptome and immune sequencing (dated by TCRdb to 2020 to 2021). The instrument given in TCRdb is Illumina HiSeq 4000. TCR libraries were built from 300 to 450 ng RNA with the Immunoverse kit, using molecular barcoded adaptors covering alpha/delta and beta/gamma chains. TCRdb handled the public reads itself, with Q25 trimming in fastp and clone calling in MiXCR, and kept productive beta chains. Merged by CDR3 protein, the rows form single entries marked with the most common genes and DNA. Across this sample there are tens of thousands of distinct CDR3 sequences, with under 25% seen only once. The ten top clones hold over 9.5% of the sample. Sequencing used a population of CD138-negative cells sorted from bone marrow. Interpreted using the paper, the cell subset or site label stands for: bone marrow mononuclear cells depleted of CD138+ plasma/myeloma cells by negative magnetic selection. The source of these receptors is a donor at least 40 years old with multiple myeloma.

This clonotype was seen only a few times. This sequence joins TRBV7-8 and TRBJ2-3; 8 bases agree with TRBD1. Trimming removed 4 bases from V and 4 bases from J; junction bases left unmatched: 7. Germline-derived CDR1 and CDR2 are SGHVS and FQNEAQ. This CDR3 region has 15 residues. CDR3 coding DNA: TGTGCCAGCAGCTCCGGACAGGGAGTAGCAGATACGCAGTATTTT. Its protein product is CASSSGQGVADTQYF. Full variable domain (rest looked up from reference TRBV7-8 and TRBJ2-3): GAGVSQSPRYKVAKRGQDVALRCDPISGHVSLFWYQQALGQGPEFLTYFQNEAQLDKSGLPSDRFFAERPEGSVSTLKIQRTQQEDSAVYLCASSSGQGVADTQYFGPGTRLTVL.

The V and J genes are TRBV3-1 and TRBJ2-2; D possibly corresponds to TRBD1 (5 bases). Germline CDR1 is LGHDT and CDR2 is YNNKEL (reference sequence). V lost 7 bases and J 7 bases, leaving 13 bases between the germline ends. The CDR3 is 13 residues long. CDR3 sequence reads: CASTHRQFGELFF. As DNA, the CDR3 is TGTGCCAGCACCCACAGACAGTTCGGGGAGCTGTTTTTT.

V usage is TRBV5-1 and J usage is TRBJ2-5; 11 bases map to TRBD2. Germline CDR1 and CDR2: SGHRS and YFSETQ. The CDR3 runs 15 residues. J was trimmed by 4 bases and V by 0 bases; bases with no gene match: 2. The CDR3 reads CASSLATSGGETQYF. Written as DNA, the CDR3 is TGCGCCAGCAGCTTGGCCACTAGCGGGGGAGAGACCCAGTACTTC.

This clonotype was counted only a few times. J is TRBJ2-7 and V is TRBV9; TRBD1 or TRBD2 may be the D gene (5 bases each). The V gene lost 4 bases and the J gene lost 4 bases, with 18 bases spanning the gap. The CDR3 is made up of 15 amino acids. CDR1 SGDLS and CDR2 YYNGEE come from the germline V gene. The CDR3, as DNA: TGTGCCAGCAGCCCCTCTACGGGACCGTCATACGAGCAGTACTTC. Translated: CASSPSTGPSYEQYF.

This clonotype was picked up many times. The chain employs TRBV12-3 or TRBV12-4 and TRBJ2-5; a weak D match, TRBD1 (5 bases). The CDR3 runs to 13 residues. Trimming cost V 2 bases and J 6 bases, with 10 bases left between them. In DNA form, the CDR3 reads TGTGCCAGCAGTTTAACCCAGGGAAAGACCCAGTACTTC. It codes for CASSLTQGKTQYF.

This clonotype was found many times. The chain joins TRBV6-6 to TRBJ1-1; the match to TRBD1 covers 9 bases. The CDR3 is made up of 14 amino acids. J lost 3 bases, V lost 6 bases, and 5 bases had no gene match. Germline lookup yields CDR1 MNHNY and CDR2 SVGAGI (reference sequence). Here the CDR3 DNA reads TGTGCCAGCAGGGACAGGGGCAAGGACACTGAAGCTTTCTTT. It specifies CASRDRGKDTEAFF.

This clonotype showed up many times. The chain has TRBV11-2 and TRBJ1-4; D is unresolved. This CDR3 contains 12 residues. Germline CDR1 SGHAT, CDR2 FQNNGV. Between the trimmed V and J ends, which lost 6 bases and 12 bases, there was a span of 14 bases. The CDR3 loop is CASSSLMGELFF. CDR3 nucleotides: TGTGCCAGCAGTTCTCTCATGGGAGAACTGTTTTTT.